The 21 T cell receptor beta chains presented below share a single source sample, sequenced in a study of identical twins. TCRdb independently ran MiXCR on the 5' RACE reads; one entry per CDR3 protein. The sample lists 240,000 or so distinct CDR3 sequences; around 7% were seen once. This same sample was also part of a study on yellow fever vaccine responses in identical twins.

The specimen sequenced was memory (CD45RO+) T cells sorted from blood. The receptors were gathered from a woman aged 18-30 years in good health.

This clonotype was picked up many times. The V and J genes are TRBV20-1 and TRBJ2-3, with 7 nucleotides matching TRBD2. CDR3 length: 15 amino acids. Looked up from germline, CDR1 is DFQATT and CDR2 is SNEGSKA (reference sequence). This CDR3 reads CKCLLAGVGTDTQYF. CDR3 coding DNA: TGCAAGTGCCTACTGGCGGGAGTGGGCACAGATACGCAGTATTTT.

J is TRBJ2-1 and V is TRBV12-5, with 13 bases aligning to TRBD2. The J segment lost 7 bases and the V segment lost 2 bases, leaving 8 bases of the junction unmatched. This CDR3 is built from 17 residues. Germline V gene sequence: CDR1 LGHNT, CDR2 FRNRAP. In DNA, the CDR3 is TGTGCTAGTGGTTTGCCAAAACTAGCGGGAGGGGTGAATGAGCAGTTCTTC. Amino acid sequence: CASGLPKLAGGVNEQFF.

This rearrangement joins TRBV5-8 to TRBJ2-3; D may correspond to TRBD1 or TRBD2 (6 bases each). Trimming took 4 bases from V and 1 from J, leaving 13 bases between them. Germline lookup yields CDR1 SGHTS and CDR2 YDEGEE. The CDR3 covers 15 residues. CDR3 loop: CASSRGTPRTDTQYF. In DNA, the CDR3 is TGTGCCAGCAGCCGGGGGACACCTCGCACAGATACGCAGTATTTT.

The rearrangement links TRBV9 to TRBJ2-5; no reliable D call. The CDR3 spans 14 residues. Germline CDR1 is SGDLS and CDR2 is YYNGEE. V lost 0 bases to trimming and J lost 5 bases, with 11 bases between them. CDR3 sequence reads: CASSVASAWETQYF. The CDR3 region has the DNA TGTGCCAGCAGCGTAGCTTCGGCCTGGGAGACCCAGTACTTC.

In its sample, this clonotype was seen a few times. V gene TRBV2 combines with J gene TRBJ2-2; a possible D gene is TRBD2 (5 bases). Germline V gene sequence: CDR1 SNHLY, CDR2 FYNNEI. The CDR3 sequence is 15 residues long. V dropped 7 bases and J dropped 3 bases, with 15 bases sitting between them. CDR3 protein: CASKWSSSDTGELFF. CDR3 in DNA: TGTGCCAGCAAGTGGTCTAGCTCTGACACCGGGGAGCTGTTTTTT.

The J gene is TRBJ2-1, the V gene TRBV7-3; 10 bases line up with TRBD2. After removal of 5 bases from V and 9 bases from J, the junction contained 10 bases not matched to a gene. Germline CDR1 and CDR2: SGHTA and FQGTGA. This CDR3 has 15 residues. CDR3 sequence (DNA): TGTGCCAGCAGCAAAAGGGGTAGCGGGAGGCCTGAGCAGTTCTTC. Encoded protein: CASSKRGSGRPEQFF.

This clonotype was picked up many times. The chain links TRBV29-1 to TRBJ1-1; D gene ambiguous. V was trimmed by 3 bases and J by 7 bases, leaving 9 bases between them. The germline V gene has CDR1 SQVTM and CDR2 ANQGSEA. This CDR3 is built from 11 residues. CDR3 nucleotide sequence: TGCAGCGTTGAGGCAGTCCTTGAAGCTTTCTTT. The encoded protein is CSVEAVLEAFF. The full variable domain, its missing parts supplied by reference TRBV29-1 and TRBJ1-1, is SAVISQKPSRDICQRGTSLTIQCQVDSQVTMMFWYRQQPGQSLTLIATANQGSEATYESGFVIDKFPISRPNLTFSTLTVSNMSPEDSSIYLCSVEAVLEAFFGQGTRLTVV.

In nucleotides, the CDR3 is TGCAGTGCTAGGGCGAGCCCAGATACGCAGTATTTT. Protein sequence: CSARASPDTQYF. This chain uses TRBV20-1 with TRBJ2-3; D gene unclear. CDR1 and CDR2 from the germline V gene are DFQATT and SNEGSKA (reference sequence). The CDR3 is made up of 12 amino acids. The V gene lost 3 bases and the J gene lost 4 bases, with 8 bases spanning the gap.

This clonotype was detected a few times. V and J are TRBV20-1 and TRBJ2-5, with 9 bases identical to TRBD2. The CDR3 has 13 amino acids. J gave up 5 bases and V 6 bases, and 7 bases lay outside the gene matches. In germline, CDR1 is DFQATT, CDR2 SNEGSKA (reference sequence). The CDR3 DNA sequence: TGCAGTGCAAATCCGACTAGCGGTGAGACCCAGTACTTC. Residues: CSANPTSGETQYF.

At least ten counts were recorded for this clonotype. This chain uses TRBV12-3 or TRBV12-4 with TRBJ2-3; 14 positions agree with TRBD2. V lost 9 bases and J lost 0; bases outside the gene matches: 5. The CDR3 extends over 16 amino acids. The CDR3 DNA is TGTGCCAGTGGACTAGCGGGAGGCGCTAGCACAGATACGCAGTATTTT. It yields the protein CASGLAGGASTDTQYF.

This clonotype was detected only a few times. This chain uses TRBV5-6 with TRBJ2-7; the match to TRBD1 covers 7 bases. CDR1 SGHDT and CDR2 YYEEEE come from the germline V gene. CDR3 length equals 14 residues. Trimming at V came to 3 bases and at J to 6 bases, leaving 9 bases not matched to a gene. CDR3 residues: CASSSGQVKGEQYF. CDR3 bases: TGTGCCAGCAGCTCTGGACAGGTTAAAGGCGAGCAGTACTTC.

The chain uses TRBV5-1 and TRBJ1-2, with D perhaps TRBD1 (5 bases). Germline values: CDR1 SGHRS, CDR2 YFSETQ. V gave up 0 bases and J gave up 3 bases, with 12 bases separating them. CDR3 length equals 15 residues. The CDR3 spells CASSLDGGGDYGYTF. The CDR3 bases are TGCGCCAGCAGCTTGGATGGTGGAGGGGACTATGGCTACACCTTC.

V is TRBV5-8 and J is TRBJ2-4, with D hard to call. The CDR3 is made up of 16 amino acids. Trimming shortened V by 3 bases and J by 4 bases, and 17 bases separated the two germline ends. CDR1 is SGHTS, CDR2 YDEGEE, per germline. CDR3 amino acids: CASSSQTEDVKNIQYF. The CDR3 coding sequence is TGTGCCAGCAGCTCACAGACGGAAGATGTAAAAAACATTCAGTACTTC.

This clonotype has only a few counts. J is TRBJ2-6 and V is TRBV28; D is undetermined. The CDR3 is made up of 16 amino acids. Germline V gene lookup returns CDR1 MDHEN and CDR2 SYDVKM. Trimming pared 5 bases from V and 4 bases from J, leaving 15 bases between. The CDR3 loop reads CASSKGERSGANVLTF. DNA for the CDR3: TGTGCCAGCAGTAAGGGCGAGCGTTCGGGGGCCAACGTCCTGACTTTC.

This clonotype was recorded a few times. This rearrangement joins TRBV3-1 to TRBJ1-1; 9 bases agree with TRBD1. V was pared by 4 bases and J by 1 base, with 7 bases of the junction left unmatched. This CDR3 is 16 amino acids long. The germline V gene has CDR1 LGHDT and CDR2 YNNKEL (reference sequence). CDR3 nucleotides: TGTGCCAGCAGCCTCGAAGGGACAGGGCAGAACACTGAAGCTTTCTTT. Its translation: CASSLEGTGQNTEAFF.

Here the CDR3 DNA reads TGTGCCAGCAGTTTAGGGTCAGCCACCACCGGGGAGCTGTTTTTT. Its protein product is CASSLGSATTGELFF. This chain joins TRBV27 and TRBJ2-2, with no clear D. This CDR3 comprises 15 residues. Trimming took off 2 bases at V and 4 bases at J, with 11 bases between the two ends. The V gene's germline CDR1 is MNHEY and CDR2 SMNVEV (reference sequence).

This clonotype has a handful of counts. The chain carries TRBV3-1 and TRBJ1-6; D is ambiguous. V was clipped by 1 base and J by 6 bases, with 4 bases between them. The CDR3 is 13 residues long. Germline lookup yields CDR1 LGHDT and CDR2 YNNKEL (reference sequence). CDR3 nucleotides: TGTGCCAGCAGCCAAGCCTTTAATTCACCCCTCCACTTT. It codes for CASSQAFNSPLHF.

This clonotype was detected a few times. J is TRBJ1-1 and V is TRBV3-1; D is undetermined. CDR1 and CDR2 from the germline V gene are LGHDT and YNNKEL (reference sequence). The CDR3 extends over 13 amino acids. Trimming took off 3 bases at V and 6 bases at J, with 11 bases between the two ends. Written as DNA, the CDR3 is TGTGCCAGCAGCCATAACTCTCTCTCTGAAGCTTTCTTT. It specifies CASSHNSLSEAFF. Supplemented by reference TRBV3-1 and TRBJ1-1, the full variable domain reads DTAVSQTPKYLVTQMGNDKSIKCEQNLGHDTMYWYKQDSKKFLKIMFSYNNKELIINETVPNRFSPKSPDKAHLNLHINSLELGDSAVYFCASSHNSLSEAFFGQGTRLTVV.

This clonotype was seen a few times. V gene TRBV2 combines with J gene TRBJ1-1; D uncertain. This CDR3 spans 13 amino acids. V gave up 9 bases and J gave up 0 bases, with 11 bases separating them. The germline V gene encodes CDR1 SNHLY and CDR2 FYNNEI. CDR3 residues: CASRAAMNTEAFF. CDR3 sequence (DNA): TGTGCCAGTCGTGCGGCCATGAACACTGAAGCTTTCTTT.

This rearrangement joins TRBV9 to TRBJ1-3, with D possibly TRBD1 on 5 matching bases. The CDR3 spans 16 residues. Germline loops: CDR1 SGDLS, CDR2 YYNGEE. V lost 2 bases, J lost 0 bases, and 12 bases lay in between. The CDR3 bases are TGTGCCAGCAGCGTGGAATGGGGCCACTCTGGAAACACCATATATTTT. Amino acid sequence: CASSVEWGHSGNTIYF. Supplemented by reference TRBV9 and TRBJ1-3, the full variable domain reads DSGVTQTPKHLITATGQRVTLRCSPRSGDLSVYWYQQSLDQGLQFLIQYYNGEERAKGNILERFSAQQFPDLHSELNLSSLELGDSALYFCASSVEWGHSGNTIYFGEGSWLTVV.

Written as DNA, the CDR3 is TGTGCCAGCAGTTCCACCGGGACTAGCGGGGGCGGTGAGCAGTTCTTC. This codes for CASSSTGTSGGGEQFF. The chain joins TRBV28 to TRBJ2-1; 14 bases match TRBD2. CDR1 and CDR2 (germline): MDHEN, SYDVKM. The CDR3 loop spans 16 amino acids. The V segment lost 4 bases and the J segment 9 bases; nucleotides outside the gene matches: 8.